This T cell receptor beta chain was sequenced in a study of metastatic and nonmetastatic thyroid tumors. The wider study: Across blood and tumor or nodule tissue, repertoires from malignant and benign thyroid patients were compared with one another. Study-wide results and caveats: For both blood and tumor, malignant thyroid tumors reportedly showed significantly higher TCR beta diversity than benign nodules did.

This clone was detected many times. Its antigen is still unknown. In the original workflow: A papillary thyroid cancer distant-metastasis classifier was built from CDR3 differences across clinicopathological groups. Using MiXCR, TCRdb re-called clones from the PCR reads. The V and J calls were determined by TCRdb, not by the authors. The sample holds over 25,000 clones, about 4% seen once. Per germline, CDR1 DFQATT and CDR2 SNEGSKA (reference sequence). Trimming removed 6 bases from V and 7 bases from J, with 20 bases in between. There are 14 residues in the CDR3. Nobody among the patients had been given any treatment before thyroid surgery.

V gene TRBV20-1 combines with J gene TRBJ2-3, with D unresolved. Sequencing was carried out using blood. This clonotype was sampled from a female donor with papillary thyroid cancer or a benign thyroid nodule (not recorded which). Some clones in this sample may be carry-over from other donors' samples. The CDR3: CSAPRALGANTQYF. The CDR3, as DNA: TGCAGTGCCCCACGAGCCCTAGGCGCAAATACGCAGTATTTT.